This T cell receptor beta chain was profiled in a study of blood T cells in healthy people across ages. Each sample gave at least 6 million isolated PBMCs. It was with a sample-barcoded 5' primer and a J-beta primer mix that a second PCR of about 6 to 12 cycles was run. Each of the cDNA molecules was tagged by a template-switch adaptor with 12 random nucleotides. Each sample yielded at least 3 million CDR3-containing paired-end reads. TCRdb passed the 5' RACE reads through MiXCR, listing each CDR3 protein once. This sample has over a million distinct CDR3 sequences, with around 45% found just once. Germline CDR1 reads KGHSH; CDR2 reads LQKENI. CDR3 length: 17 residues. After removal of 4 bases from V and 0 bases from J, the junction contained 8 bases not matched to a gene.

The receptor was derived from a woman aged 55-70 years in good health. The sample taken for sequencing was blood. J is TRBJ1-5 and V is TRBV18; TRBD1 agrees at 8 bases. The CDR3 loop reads CASSQGTGLSSNQPQHF. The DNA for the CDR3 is TGTGCCAGCTCACAAGGGACAGGTTTATCTAGCAATCAGCCCCAGCATTTT. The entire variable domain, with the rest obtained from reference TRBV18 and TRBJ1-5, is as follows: NAGVMQNPRHLVRRRGQEARLRCSPMKGHSHVYWYRQLPEEGLKFMVYLQKENIIDESGMPKERFSAEFPKEGPSILRIQQVVRGDSAAYFCASSQGTGLSSNQPQHFGDGTRLSIL.